The clone carrying this T cell receptor beta chain occurred a few times. These data are taken from a study of CD8 T cells in Susac syndrome. V lost 0 bases to trimming and J lost 4 bases, with 4 bases between them. Looked up from germline, CDR1 is LGHNA and CDR2 is YNFKEQ. There are 12 residues in the CDR3. With random hexamers, roughly 0.5 to 1 ug RNA was reverse transcribed. TCRdb re-called the immunoSEQ multiplex PCR reads through MiXCR, storing one row per CDR3 protein. The profile covers about 190,000 distinct CDR3 sequences, with about 95% appearing a single time and around 0.16% taken by the ten largest.

The chain links TRBV4-2 to TRBJ2-7; D is unresolved. The sequenced material came from CD8+ T cells from PBMCs. This receptor was obtained from a human donor with Susac syndrome. The DNA for the CDR3 is TGTGCCAGCAGCCAAGAAGGGTACGAGCAGTACTTC. Amino acids: CASSQEGYEQYF.